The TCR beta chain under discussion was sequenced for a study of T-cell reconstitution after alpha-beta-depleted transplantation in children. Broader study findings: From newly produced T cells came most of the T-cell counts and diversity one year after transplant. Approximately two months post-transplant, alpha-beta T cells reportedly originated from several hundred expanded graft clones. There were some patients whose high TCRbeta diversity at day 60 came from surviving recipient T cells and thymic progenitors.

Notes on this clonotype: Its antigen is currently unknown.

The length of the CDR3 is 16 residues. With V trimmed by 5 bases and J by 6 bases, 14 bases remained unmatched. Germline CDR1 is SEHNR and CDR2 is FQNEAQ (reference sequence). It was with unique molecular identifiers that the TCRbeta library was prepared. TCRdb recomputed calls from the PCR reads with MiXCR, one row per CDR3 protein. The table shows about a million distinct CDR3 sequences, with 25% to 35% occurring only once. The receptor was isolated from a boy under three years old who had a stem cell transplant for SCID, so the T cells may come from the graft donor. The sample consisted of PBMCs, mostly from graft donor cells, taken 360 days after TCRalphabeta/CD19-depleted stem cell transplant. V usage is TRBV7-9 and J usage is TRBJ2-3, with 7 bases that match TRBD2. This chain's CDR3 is CASSRVPGLPDDTQYF. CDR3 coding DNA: TGTGCCAGCAGCCGAGTTCCGGGACTACCCGACGATACGCAGTATTTT.